Presented here are 2 T cell receptor beta chains from one specimen sequenced in a study of blood T cell repertoires in COVID-19. Method: immunoSEQ multiplex PCR; TCRdb's copy keeps in-frame clones and lacks some. The data contain more than 150,000 clones, about 85% of them seen just once; the ten biggest clones take up 2.1%. Source material: peripheral blood. These receptors were taken from a man in his 70s with active or convalescent COVID-19.

The chain combines TRBV25-1 with TRBJ2-3, with 7 positions matching TRBD2. The germline V gene has CDR1 MGHDK and CDR2 SYGVNS. V gave up 3 bases and J gave up 3 bases; unmatched junction bases: 3. The CDR3 totals 14 residues. Here the CDR3 DNA reads TGTGCCAGCAGTGAGGGAGCGGGAACAGATACGCAGTATTTT. Protein: CASSEGAGTDTQYF.

This clone has just one count. The rearrangement uses TRBV7-2 and TRBJ2-5; maybe TRBD2 (6 bases). The CDR3 is 14 amino acids. The germline CDR1 and CDR2 sequences are SGHTA and FQGNSA. V lost 2 bases and J lost 4, with 11 bases in between. CDR3 DNA: TGTGCCAGCAGCTTAAGTTACGGGGGAGAGACCCAGTACTTC. Translating gives CASSLSYGGETQYF.